This entry describes one T cell receptor beta chain. The entry originates in a study of CD8 T cells in Susac syndrome. The RNA, about 0.45 to 1 ug, was put through reverse transcription using random hexamers. Amplification of TCR beta CDR3 by immunoSEQ multiplex PCR spanned 54 Vbeta and 13 Jbeta. One entry per CDR3 protein, called by TCRdb with MiXCR from the immunoSEQ multiplex PCR reads. Of around 180,000 distinct CDR3 sequences listed, approximately 93% are singletons. Germline CDR1 and CDR2: WSHSY and SAAADI. This CDR3 region has 14 residues. V was clipped by 0 bases and J by 4 bases, with 9 bases between them.

Sequences were obtained from CD4+ T cells from PBMCs. The V call is TRBV10-2, the J call TRBJ1-1; D remains ambiguous. The TCR was taken from a human donor with multiple sclerosis. The CDR3 is CASSESMAGTEAFF. DNA for the CDR3: TGCGCCAGCAGTGAGTCGATGGCAGGCACTGAAGCTTTCTTT.